The count of the clone carrying this TCR beta chain is one. Its antigen remains unidentified. PCR was performed using 60 Vbeta and 13 Jbeta primers. Data came from immunoSEQ multiplex PCR; TCRdb stores just in-frame clones and leaves some out. Here the sample spans about 250,000 clones, just under 80% being singletons. These data are taken from a study of cytomegalovirus exposure and HLA in healthy donors. Trimming cost V 6 bases and J 3 bases, with 22 bases left between them. This CDR3 region has 16 residues. Germline CDR1 and CDR2: SGDLS and YYNGEE. Whole-study results and caveats: One variant, a missense change in DCLRE1C, was linked in a later analysis to TCR beta V- and J-gene trimming.

The material sequenced was PBMCs. This clonotype was sampled from a boy between 10 and 17 years old in good health and CMV-seronegative. The chain has TRBV9 and TRBJ2-7; possible D gene TRBD1, 5 bases. CDR3 DNA sequence: TGTGCCAGCACCTATCTAACAGGCCAATCAAACTACGAGCAGTACTTC. It codes for CASTYLTGQSNYEQYF.